Below are 9 T cell receptor beta chains sequenced from a single sample in a study of control samples from healthy donors and cancer patients. The protocol was immunoSEQ multiplex PCR, while the TCRdb copy is restricted to in-frame clones and leaves out a portion. The sample holds roughly 100,000 clones, about four fifths seen once. Sequenced material: blood. The receptors originated from a woman aged 50 to 65 in good health.

The chain recombines TRBV27 with TRBJ1-5; tentatively, D is TRBD1 (5 bases). The CDR3 extends over 16 amino acids. The V end lost 3 bases, the J end lost 0 bases, and 12 bases lay between the germline ends. CDR1 is MNHEY, CDR2 SMNVEV, per germline (reference sequence). The DNA for the CDR3 is TGTGCCAGCAGTTTCGGCCAGGGCGATAGCAATCAGCCCCAGCATTTT. It specifies CASSFGQGDSNQPQHF.

The chain couples TRBV29-1 to TRBJ1-1; 12 nucleotides line up with TRBD1. Germline loops: CDR1 SQVTM, CDR2 ANQGSEA. After removal of 6 bases from V and 2 bases from J, the junction contained 7 bases not matched to a gene. CDR3 length: 15 residues. As DNA, the CDR3 is TGCAGCGTCCCAGGGACAGGGGGCGGAAACACTGAAGCTTTCTTT. As protein: CSVPGTGGGNTEAFF.

The V call is TRBV5-4, the J call TRBJ1-1; D may be TRBD1 (5 bases). There are 14 residues in the CDR3. Trimming took off 6 bases at V and 3 bases at J, with 15 bases between the two ends. CDR1 is SGHNT and CDR2 is YYREEE in the germline V gene (reference sequence). The CDR3 reads CASNIRVGDTEAFF. The CDR3 bases are TGTGCCAGCAACATCAGGGTAGGGGACACTGAAGCTTTCTTT.

This clone came up once. The chain links TRBV29-1 to TRBJ1-1, with D unclear. The CDR3 contains 14 residues. Trimming took 4 bases from V and 1 from J, leaving 13 bases between them. Germline-derived CDR1 and CDR2 are SQVTM and ANQGSEA. CDR3 in amino acids: CSVAGSARNTEAFF. In nucleotides, the CDR3 is TGCAGCGTTGCTGGGTCAGCAAGGAACACTGAAGCTTTCTTT. The whole variable domain, filled in from reference TRBV29-1 and TRBJ1-1, reads SAVISQKPSRDICQRGTSLTIQCQVDSQVTMMFWYRQQPGQSLTLIATANQGSEATYESGFVIDKFPISRPNLTFSTLTVSNMSPEDSSIYLCSVAGSARNTEAFFGQGTRLTVV.

The chain has TRBV19 and TRBJ1-1, with D maybe TRBD1 (5 bases). Trimming left V 7 bases short and J 6 bases short, with 12 bases between. The CDR3 is made up of 12 amino acids. Germline V gene lookup returns CDR1 LNHDA and CDR2 SQIVND (reference sequence). CDR3 region: CASNIRGAEAFF. The CDR3 region has the DNA TGTGCCAGTAACATAAGGGGAGCTGAAGCTTTCTTT.

This clone was seen a single time. The rearrangement joins TRBV21-1 to TRBJ1-1. TRBV21-1 is labeled a pseudogene. The CDR3 is 13 amino acids. In DNA, the CDR3 is TGTGCCAGCAGCATTCGGGGGAACACTGAAGCTTTCTTT. Translated, it gives CASSIRGNTEAFF.

The chain couples TRBV28 to TRBJ2-1; D remains ambiguous. V lost 6 bases and J lost 3, with 12 bases in between. CDR1 is MDHEN and CDR2 is SYDVKM in the germline V gene. CDR3 length: 14 amino acids. In nucleotides, the CDR3 is TGTGCCAGCAGCGAGACATGGAACTACAATGAGCAGTTCTTC. It yields the protein CASSETWNYNEQFF.

The chain links TRBV19 to TRBJ1-5; 7 nucleotides agree with TRBD1. V lost 6 bases, J lost 0 bases, and 14 bases stayed unmatched. The CDR3 covers 18 residues. Germline values: CDR1 LNHDA, CDR2 SQIVND (reference sequence). CDR3 nucleotide sequence: TGTGCCAGTAGCCAGGACAGGCGCCTCCAATATAGCAATCAGCCCCAGCATTTT. It is translated as CASSQDRRLQYSNQPQHF.

This chain links TRBV7-9 with TRBJ1-1; possible D gene TRBD1, 5 bases. V lost 4 bases and J 10 bases, leaving 25 bases between the germline ends. Germline V CDR1 and CDR2: SEHNR, FQNEAQ (reference sequence). The CDR3 runs to 16 residues. In nucleotides, the CDR3 is TGTGCCAGCAGCTCATTAGGTAGGGGATCCTCTCACGGAGCTTTCTTT. Protein: CASSSLGRGSSHGAFF.